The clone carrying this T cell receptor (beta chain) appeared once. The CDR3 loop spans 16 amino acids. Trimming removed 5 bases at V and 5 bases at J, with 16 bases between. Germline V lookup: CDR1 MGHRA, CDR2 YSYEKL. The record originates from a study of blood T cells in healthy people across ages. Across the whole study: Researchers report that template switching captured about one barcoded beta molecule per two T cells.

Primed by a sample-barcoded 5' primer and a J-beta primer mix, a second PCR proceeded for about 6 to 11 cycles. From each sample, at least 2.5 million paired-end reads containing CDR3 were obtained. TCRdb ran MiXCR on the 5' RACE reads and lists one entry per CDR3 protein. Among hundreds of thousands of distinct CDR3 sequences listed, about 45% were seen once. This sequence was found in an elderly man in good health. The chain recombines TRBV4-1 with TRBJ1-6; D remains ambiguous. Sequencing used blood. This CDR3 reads CASSGLGFVDNSPLHF. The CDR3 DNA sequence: TGCGCCAGCAGCGGGTTGGGTTTCGTCGATAATTCACCCCTCCACTTT.